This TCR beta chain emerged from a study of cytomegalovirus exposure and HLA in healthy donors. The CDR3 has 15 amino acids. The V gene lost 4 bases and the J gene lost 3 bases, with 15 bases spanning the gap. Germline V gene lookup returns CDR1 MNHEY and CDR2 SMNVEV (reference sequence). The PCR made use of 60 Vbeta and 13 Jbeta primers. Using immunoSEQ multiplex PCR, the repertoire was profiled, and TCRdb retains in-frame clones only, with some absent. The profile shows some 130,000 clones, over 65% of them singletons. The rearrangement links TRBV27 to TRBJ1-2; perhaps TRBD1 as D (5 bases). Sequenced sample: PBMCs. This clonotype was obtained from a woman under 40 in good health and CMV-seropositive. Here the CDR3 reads CASSWRQGGDYGYTF. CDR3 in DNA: TGTGCCAGCAGTTGGAGGCAGGGCGGGGACTATGGCTACACCTTC.